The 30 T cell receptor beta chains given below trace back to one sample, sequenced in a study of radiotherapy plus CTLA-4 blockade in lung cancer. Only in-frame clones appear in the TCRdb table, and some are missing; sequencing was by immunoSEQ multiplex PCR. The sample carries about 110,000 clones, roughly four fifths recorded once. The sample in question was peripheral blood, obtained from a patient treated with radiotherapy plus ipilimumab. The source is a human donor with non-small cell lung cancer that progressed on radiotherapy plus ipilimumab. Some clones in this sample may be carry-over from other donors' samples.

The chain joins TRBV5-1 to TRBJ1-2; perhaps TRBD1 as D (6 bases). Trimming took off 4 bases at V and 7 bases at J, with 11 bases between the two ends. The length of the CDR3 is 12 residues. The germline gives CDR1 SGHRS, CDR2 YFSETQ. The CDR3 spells CASSVSGAGYTF. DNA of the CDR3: TGCGCCAGCAGCGTATCAGGGGCTGGCTACACCTTC.

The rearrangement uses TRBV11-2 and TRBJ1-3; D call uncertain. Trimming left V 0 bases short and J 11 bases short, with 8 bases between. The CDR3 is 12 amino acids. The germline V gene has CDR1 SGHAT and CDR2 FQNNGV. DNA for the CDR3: TGTGCCAGCAGCTTAGATACAGTCTCCATATATTTT. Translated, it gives CASSLDTVSIYF.

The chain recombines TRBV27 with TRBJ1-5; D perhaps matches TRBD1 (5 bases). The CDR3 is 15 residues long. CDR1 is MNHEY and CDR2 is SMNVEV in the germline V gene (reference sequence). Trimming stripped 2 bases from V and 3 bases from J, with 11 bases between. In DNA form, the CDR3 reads TGTGCCAGCAGTTTAGGGGGACTGTTCAATCAGCCCCAGCATTTT. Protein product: CASSLGGLFNQPQHF.

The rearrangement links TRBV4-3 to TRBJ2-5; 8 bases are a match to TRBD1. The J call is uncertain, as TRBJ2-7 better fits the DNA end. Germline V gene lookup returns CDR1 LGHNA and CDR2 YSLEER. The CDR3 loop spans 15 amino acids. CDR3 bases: TGCGCCAGCAGCCAAACGGGACAGGCCGCCTACGAGCAGTACTTC. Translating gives CASSQTGQAAYEQYF.

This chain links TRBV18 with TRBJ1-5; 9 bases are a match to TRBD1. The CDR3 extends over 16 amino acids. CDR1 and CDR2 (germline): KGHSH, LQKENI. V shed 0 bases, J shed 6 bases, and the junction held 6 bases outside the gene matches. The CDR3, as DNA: TGTGCCAGCTCACCACCCCCGGGACAGGGCGGTCAGCCCCAGCATTTT. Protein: CASSPPPGQGGQPQHF. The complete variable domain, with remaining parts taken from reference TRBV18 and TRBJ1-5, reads NAGVMQNPRHLVRRRGQEARLRCSPMKGHSHVYWYRQLPEEGLKFMVYLQKENIIDESGMPKERFSAEFPKEGPSILRIQQVVRGDSAAYFCASSPPPGQGGQPQHFGDGTRLSIL.

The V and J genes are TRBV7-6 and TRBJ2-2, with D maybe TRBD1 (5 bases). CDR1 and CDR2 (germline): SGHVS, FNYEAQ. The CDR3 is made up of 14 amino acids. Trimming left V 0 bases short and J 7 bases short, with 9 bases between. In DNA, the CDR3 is TGTGCCAGCAGCTTAGCGGCAGGGTTCGGGGAGCTGTTTTTT. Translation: CASSLAAGFGELFF.

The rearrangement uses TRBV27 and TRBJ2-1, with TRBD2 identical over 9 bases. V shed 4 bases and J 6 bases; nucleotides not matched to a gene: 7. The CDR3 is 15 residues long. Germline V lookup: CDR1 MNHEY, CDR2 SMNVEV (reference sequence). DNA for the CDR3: TGTGCCAGCAGTTCTTCTGGCGGGGGGGCCAATGAGCAGTTCTTC. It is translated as CASSSSGGGANEQFF.

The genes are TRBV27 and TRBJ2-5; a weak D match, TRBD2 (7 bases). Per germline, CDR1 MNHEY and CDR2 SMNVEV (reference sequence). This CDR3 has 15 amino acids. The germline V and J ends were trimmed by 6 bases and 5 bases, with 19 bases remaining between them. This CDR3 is CASRKGGIRRETQYF. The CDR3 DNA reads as TGTGCCAGCAGAAAGGGGGGGATAAGAAGGGAGACCCAGTACTTC.

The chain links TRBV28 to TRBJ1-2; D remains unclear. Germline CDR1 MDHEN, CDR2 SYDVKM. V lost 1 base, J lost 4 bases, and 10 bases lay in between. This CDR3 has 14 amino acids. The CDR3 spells CASSLSVQTYGYTF. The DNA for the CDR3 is TGTGCCAGCAGTTTATCGGTACAGACCTATGGCTACACCTTC.

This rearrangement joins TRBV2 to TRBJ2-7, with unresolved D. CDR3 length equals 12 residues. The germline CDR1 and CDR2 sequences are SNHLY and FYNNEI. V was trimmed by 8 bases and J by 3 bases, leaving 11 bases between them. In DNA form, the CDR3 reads TGTGCCAGCGCCGTCCGAATCTACGAGCAGTACTTC. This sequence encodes CASAVRIYEQYF.

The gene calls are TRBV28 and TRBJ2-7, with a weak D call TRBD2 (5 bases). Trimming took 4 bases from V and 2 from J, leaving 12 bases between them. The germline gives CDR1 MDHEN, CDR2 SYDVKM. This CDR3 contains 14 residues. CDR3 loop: CASSSPGYPYEQYF. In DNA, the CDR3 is TGTGCCAGCAGTTCACCGGGATACCCCTACGAGCAGTACTTC.

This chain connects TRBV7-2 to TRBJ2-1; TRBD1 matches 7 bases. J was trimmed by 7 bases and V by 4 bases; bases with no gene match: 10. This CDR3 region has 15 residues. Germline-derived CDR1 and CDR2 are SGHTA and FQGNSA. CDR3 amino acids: CASSSHRGSGNEQFF. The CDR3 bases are TGTGCCAGCAGCTCCCACAGGGGATCGGGGAATGAGCAGTTCTTC.

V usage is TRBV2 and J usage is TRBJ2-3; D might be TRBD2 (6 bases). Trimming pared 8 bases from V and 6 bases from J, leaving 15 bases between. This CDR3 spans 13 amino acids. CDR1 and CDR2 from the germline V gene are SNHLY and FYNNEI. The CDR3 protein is CASAPRGWDTQYF. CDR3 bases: TGTGCCAGCGCACCCCGGGGGTGGGATACGCAGTATTTT.

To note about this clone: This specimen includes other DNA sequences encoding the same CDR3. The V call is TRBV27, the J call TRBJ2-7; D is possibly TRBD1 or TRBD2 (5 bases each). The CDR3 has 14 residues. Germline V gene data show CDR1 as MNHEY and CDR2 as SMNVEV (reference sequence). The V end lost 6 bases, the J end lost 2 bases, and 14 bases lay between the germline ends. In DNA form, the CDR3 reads TGTGCCAGCAGGCCTCGAGGGGATGCCTACGAGCAGTACTTC. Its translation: CASRPRGDAYEQYF.

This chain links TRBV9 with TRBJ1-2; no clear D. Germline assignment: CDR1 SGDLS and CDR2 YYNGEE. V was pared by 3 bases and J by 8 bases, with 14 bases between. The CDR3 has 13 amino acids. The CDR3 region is CASSAYSIGGYTF. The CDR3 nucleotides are TGTGCCAGCAGCGCGTACAGTATCGGGGGCTACACCTTC.

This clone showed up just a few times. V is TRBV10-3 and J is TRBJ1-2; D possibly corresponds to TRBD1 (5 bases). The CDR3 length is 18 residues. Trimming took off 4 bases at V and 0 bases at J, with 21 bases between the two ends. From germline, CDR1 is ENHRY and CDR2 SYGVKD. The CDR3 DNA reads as TGTGCCATCAGTGGGAAGGGTGTCGGGGCCTTAGCTAACTATGGCTACACCTTC. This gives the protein CAISGKGVGALANYGYTF.

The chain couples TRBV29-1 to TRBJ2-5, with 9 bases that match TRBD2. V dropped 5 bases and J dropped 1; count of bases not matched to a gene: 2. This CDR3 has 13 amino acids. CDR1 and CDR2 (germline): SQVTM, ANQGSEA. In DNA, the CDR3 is TGCAGCGTTTTTAGCGGGGGCCAAGAGACCCAGTACTTC. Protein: CSVFSGGQETQYF.

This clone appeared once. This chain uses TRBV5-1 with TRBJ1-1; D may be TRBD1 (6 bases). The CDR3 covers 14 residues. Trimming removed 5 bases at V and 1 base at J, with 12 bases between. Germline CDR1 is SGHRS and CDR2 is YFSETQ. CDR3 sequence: CASRPQGSNTEAFF. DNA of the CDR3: TGCGCCAGCAGACCCCAGGGGTCGAACACTGAAGCTTTCTTT.

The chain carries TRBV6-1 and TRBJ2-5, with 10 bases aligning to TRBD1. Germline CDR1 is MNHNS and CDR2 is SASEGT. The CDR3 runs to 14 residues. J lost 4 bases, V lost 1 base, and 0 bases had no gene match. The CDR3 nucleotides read TGTGCCAGCAGTGAAGGACAGGGGGCAGAGACCCAGTACTTC. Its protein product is CASSEGQGAETQYF.

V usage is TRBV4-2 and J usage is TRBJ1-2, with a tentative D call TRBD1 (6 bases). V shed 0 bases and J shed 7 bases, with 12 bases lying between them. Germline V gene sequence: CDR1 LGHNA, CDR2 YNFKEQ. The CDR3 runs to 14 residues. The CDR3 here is CASSQDMGAGGYTF. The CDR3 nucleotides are TGTGCCAGCAGCCAAGATATGGGGGCGGGTGGCTACACCTTC.

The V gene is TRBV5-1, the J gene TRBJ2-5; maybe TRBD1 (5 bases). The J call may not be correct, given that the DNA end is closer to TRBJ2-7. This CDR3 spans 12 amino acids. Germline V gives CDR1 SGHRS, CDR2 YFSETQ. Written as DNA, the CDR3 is TGCGCCAGCAGGGAACAGGCTGGCGAGCAGTACTTC. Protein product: CASREQAGEQYF.

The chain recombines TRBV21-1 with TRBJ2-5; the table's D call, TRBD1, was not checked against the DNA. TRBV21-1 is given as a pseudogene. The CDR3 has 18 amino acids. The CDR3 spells CASSSQPGTGKIQETQYF. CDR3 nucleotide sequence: TGTGCCAGCAGCTCTCAACCGGGGACAGGGAAAATCCAAGAGACCCAGTACTTC.

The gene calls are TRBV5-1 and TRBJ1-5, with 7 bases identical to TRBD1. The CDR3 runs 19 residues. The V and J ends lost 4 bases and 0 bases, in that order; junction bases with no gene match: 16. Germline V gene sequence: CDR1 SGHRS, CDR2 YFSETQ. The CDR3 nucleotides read TGCGCCAGCAGCACCCGGACAGGCACGCCGAACTATAGCAATCAGCCCCAGCATTTT. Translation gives CASSTRTGTPNYSNQPQHF.

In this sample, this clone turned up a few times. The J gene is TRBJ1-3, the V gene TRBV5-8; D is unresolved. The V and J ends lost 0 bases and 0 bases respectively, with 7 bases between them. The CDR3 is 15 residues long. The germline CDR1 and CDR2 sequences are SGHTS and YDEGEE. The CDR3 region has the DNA TGTGCCAGCAGCTTGGCCGCGACCTCTGGAAACACCATATATTTT. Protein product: CASSLAATSGNTIYF.

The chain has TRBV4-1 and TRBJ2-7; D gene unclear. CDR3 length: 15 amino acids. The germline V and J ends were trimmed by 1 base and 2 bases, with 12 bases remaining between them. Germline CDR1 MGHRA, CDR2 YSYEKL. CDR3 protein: CASSQVLVKAYEQYF. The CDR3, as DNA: TGCGCCAGCAGCCAAGTGCTGGTGAAAGCCTACGAGCAGTACTTC.

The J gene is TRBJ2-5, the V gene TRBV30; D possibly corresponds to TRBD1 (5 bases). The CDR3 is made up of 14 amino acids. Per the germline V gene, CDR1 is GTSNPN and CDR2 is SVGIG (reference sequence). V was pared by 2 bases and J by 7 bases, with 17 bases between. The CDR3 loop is CAWSHTTAARTQYF. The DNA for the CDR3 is TGTGCCTGGAGTCACACGACAGCTGCCAGGACCCAGTACTTC.

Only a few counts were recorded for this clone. CDR3 nucleotide sequence: TGCGCCAGCAGTCGACATTGTGGCTACACCTTC. This translates into CASSRHCGYTF. This chain joins TRBV10-1 and TRBJ1-2, with D unresolved. Between the trimmed V and J ends, which lost 5 bases and 7 bases, there was a span of 8 bases. CDR1 WNHNN and CDR2 SYGVQD come from the germline V gene (reference sequence). The CDR3 sequence is 11 residues long.

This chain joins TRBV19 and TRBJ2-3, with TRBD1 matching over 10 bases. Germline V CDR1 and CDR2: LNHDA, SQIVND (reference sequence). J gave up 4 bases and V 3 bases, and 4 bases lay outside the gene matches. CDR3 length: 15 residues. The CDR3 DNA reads TGTGCCAGTAGTATCTGGACAGGGGGTGCAGATACGCAGTATTTT. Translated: CASSIWTGGADTQYF.

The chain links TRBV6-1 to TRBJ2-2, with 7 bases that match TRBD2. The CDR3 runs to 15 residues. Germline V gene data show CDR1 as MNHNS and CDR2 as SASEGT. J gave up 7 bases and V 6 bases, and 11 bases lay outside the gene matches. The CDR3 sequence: CASSARGGVGGELFF. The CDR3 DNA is TGTGCCAGCAGCGCCCGGGGAGGGGTTGGCGGGGAGCTGTTTTTT.

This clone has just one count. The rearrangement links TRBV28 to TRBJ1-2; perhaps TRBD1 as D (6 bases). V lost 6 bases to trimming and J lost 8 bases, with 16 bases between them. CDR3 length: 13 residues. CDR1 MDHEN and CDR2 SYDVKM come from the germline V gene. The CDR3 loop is CASSRGGEGGYTF. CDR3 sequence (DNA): TGTGCCAGCAGCAGAGGGGGGGAGGGAGGCTACACCTTC.